The T cell receptor beta chain under discussion was sequenced for a study of T cell responses to AZD1222 COVID-19 vaccine. Study-wide background: Second-dose intervals near 4 or 12 weeks were combined. Overall study results and limits: Spike-wide vaccine-associated CD4 TCRs dominated at 160-218 and 743-854. A rise in Spike-specific TCR breadth and depth followed two AZD1222 doses. Most donors were white British, females outnumbered males, and clonal diversity was possibly underestimated.

The table lists this clone with a few counts. Its antigen is unidentified. Some clones are missing from TCRdb's copy, which holds only in-frame ones; the method was immunoSEQ multiplex PCR. The sample holds more than 85,000 clones, roughly 90% seen once. This CDR3 region has 13 residues. Germline V CDR1 and CDR2: GTSNPN, SVGIG (reference sequence). Deletions cut 5 bases from V and 0 bases from J, with 10 bases between. The gene calls are TRBV30 and TRBJ1-1; D unresolved. The TCR originated in an adult in good health. Here the sequenced sample was peripheral blood, taken on day 0 of AZD1222 vaccination. This chain's CDR3 is CAWARAVNTEAFF. CDR3 in DNA: TGTGCCTGGGCCCGGGCTGTGAACACTGAAGCTTTCTTT.